This T cell receptor beta chain derives from a study of CD8 T cells in Susac syndrome. A quantity of about 0.5 to 1 ug RNA underwent reverse transcription using random hexamers. Across 54 Vbeta and 13 Jbeta, immunoSEQ multiplex PCR amplified TCR beta CDR3. Each CDR3 protein is one row after TCRdb ran MiXCR on the immunoSEQ multiplex PCR reads. The repertoire consists of 230,000 or so distinct CDR3 sequences, with 95% occurring once and the leading ten covering 0.085% to 0.095%. Peripheral blood CD8+ and CD4+ T cells were profiled by TCR beta sequencing. While CD8+ and CD4+ T cells were isolated negatively, TEMRA cells were enriched by FACS. Comments on this clonotype: No antigen is known for it.

V shed 7 bases, J shed 5 bases, and the junction held 14 bases outside the gene matches. The CDR3 contains 16 residues. Germline V CDR1 and CDR2: LNHDA, SQIVND (reference sequence). Overall study findings and caveats: The TCR sequencing and HLA analysis in the study involved a relatively small number of individuals, as the study acknowledged.

The sample comprised CD4+ T cells from PBMCs. The chain couples TRBV19 to TRBJ2-3; 8 positions agree with TRBD1. The clonotype originates from a human donor with multiple sclerosis. The CDR3 nucleotides are TGTGCCAGTACTCCCCTAGGGACAGGATGGGGAGATACGCAGTATTTT. Its translation is CASTPLGTGWGDTQYF.